This entry describes one T cell receptor (beta chain). As originally analysed: Cell counts per sample came from amplifying reference gene primers. TCRdb's table, derived via immunoSEQ multiplex PCR, lists solely in-frame clones and lacks some. That table furnishes V, J and clone size, whereas the DNA furnished D and trimming. The table has around 9,500 clones, 81% seen once. The entry originates in a study of blood T cell repertoires in COVID-19. Germline V gives CDR1 SEHNR, CDR2 FQNEAQ (reference sequence). V lost 3 bases to trimming and J lost 0 bases; unmatched junction nucleotides: 3. The CDR3 totals 16 residues.

Specimen: peripheral blood. This receptor was identified in a man aged 60 to 69 with active COVID-19. V usage is TRBV7-9 and J usage is TRBJ1-5; 9 bases fit TRBD1. The CDR3 region is CASSLTGGDSNQPQHF. The CDR3 DNA reads TGTGCCAGCAGCTTGACAGGGGGAGATAGCAATCAGCCCCAGCATTTT.